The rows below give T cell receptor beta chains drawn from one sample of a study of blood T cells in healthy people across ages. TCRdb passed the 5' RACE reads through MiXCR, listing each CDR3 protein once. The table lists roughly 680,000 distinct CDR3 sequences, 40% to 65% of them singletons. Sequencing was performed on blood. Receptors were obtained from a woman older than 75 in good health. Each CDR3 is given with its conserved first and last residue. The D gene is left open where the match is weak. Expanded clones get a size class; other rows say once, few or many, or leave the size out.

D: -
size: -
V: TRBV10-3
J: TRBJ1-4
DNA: TGTGCCATCAGTGACTCAGGGTTTACCGAAAAACTGTTTTTT
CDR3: CAISDSGFTEKLFF

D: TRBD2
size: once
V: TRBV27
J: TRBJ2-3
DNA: TGTGCCAGCAGTTTAATTCTGGACCGGGGGGGCCGATATACGCAGTATTTT
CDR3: CASSLILDRGGRYTQYF

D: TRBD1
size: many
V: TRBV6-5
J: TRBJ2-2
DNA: TGTGCCAGCAGTTACTTGAAGGGGGCCAGCACCGGGGAGCTGTTTTTT
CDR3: CASSYLKGASTGELFF

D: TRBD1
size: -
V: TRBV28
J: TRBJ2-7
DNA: TGTGCCAGCAGTGGGGGACAGGGTATTTCCTACGAGCAGTACTTC
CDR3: CASSGGQGISYEQYF

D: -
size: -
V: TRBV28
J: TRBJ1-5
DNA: TGTGCCAGCAGCTCCGGGGGAGGGGAGGGCAATCAGCCCCAGCATTTT
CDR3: CASSSGGGEGNQPQHF

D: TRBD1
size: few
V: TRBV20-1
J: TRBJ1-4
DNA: TGCAGTGCCAACCGTGACAGGGAAGGGATAATGAGCGAAAAACTGTTTTTT
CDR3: CSANRDREGIMSEKLFF

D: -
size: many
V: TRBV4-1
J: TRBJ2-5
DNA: TGCGCCAGCAGCACCGCTGTCAGTGAGACCCAGTACTTC
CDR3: CASSTAVSETQYF

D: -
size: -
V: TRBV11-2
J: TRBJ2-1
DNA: TGTGCCAGCAGCTTAGCCCTAACCTACAATGAGCAGTTCTTC
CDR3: CASSLALTYNEQFF

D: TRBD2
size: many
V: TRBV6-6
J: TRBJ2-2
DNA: TGTGCCAGCAGCCGCTCTAGCGGGAGTACGAACACCGGGGAGCTGTTTTTT
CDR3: CASSRSSGSTNTGELFF

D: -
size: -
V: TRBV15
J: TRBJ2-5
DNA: TGTGCCACCAGCAGAGGGGGACAAAACCAAGAGACCCAGTACTTC
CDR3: CATSRGGQNQETQYF

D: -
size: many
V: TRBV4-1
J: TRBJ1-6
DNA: TGCGCCAGCAGCCAAGATAACAACAGGAGGGATTCACCCCTCCACTTT
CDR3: CASSQDNNRRDSPLHF

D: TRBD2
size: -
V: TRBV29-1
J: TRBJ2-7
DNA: TGCAGCGCCGGACTAGCTCCCTACGAGCAGTACTTC
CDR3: CSAGLAPYEQYF

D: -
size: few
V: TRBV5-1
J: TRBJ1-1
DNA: TGCGCCAGCAGTTTCGAGTCAGGGAACACTGAAGCTTTCTTT
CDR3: CASSFESGNTEAFF

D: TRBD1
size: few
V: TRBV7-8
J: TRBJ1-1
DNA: TGTGCCAGCAGCTTAAATCAACCGACAGGGGGCTTTGAAGCTTTCTTT
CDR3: CASSLNQPTGGFEAFF

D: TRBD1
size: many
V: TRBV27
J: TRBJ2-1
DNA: TGTGCCAGCAGTCCCGGGACAGACTCCTACAATGAGCAGTTCTTC
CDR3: CASSPGTDSYNEQFF

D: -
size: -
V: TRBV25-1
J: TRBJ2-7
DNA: TGTGCCAGCAGTGAATCTGGACGGACGTCAGGCGAGCAGTACTTC
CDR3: CASSESGRTSGEQYF

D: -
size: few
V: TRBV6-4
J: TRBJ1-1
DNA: TGTGCCAGCAGTTTTAACACCAACACTGAAGCTTTCTTT
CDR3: CASSFNTNTEAFF

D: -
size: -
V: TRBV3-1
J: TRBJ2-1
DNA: TGTGCCAGCAGCCGGGACGGACTAAGTAGGTTGGAGTTCTTC
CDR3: CASSRDGLSRLEFF

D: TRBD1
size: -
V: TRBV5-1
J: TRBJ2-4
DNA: TGCGCCGGCAGCTTGGGCCAAGGGGGCCCAAACATTCAGTACTTC
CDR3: CAGSLGQGGPNIQYF

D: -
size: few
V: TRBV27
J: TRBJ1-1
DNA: TGTGCCAGCAGACCTTCGGGGGTCAGGCACACTGAAGCTTTCTTT
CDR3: CASRPSGVRHTEAFF

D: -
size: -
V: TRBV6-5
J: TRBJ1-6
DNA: TGTGCCAGCAGCTTTACCGAGGACGGGGGATTGACCCTCCACTTT
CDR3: CASSFTEDGGLTLHF

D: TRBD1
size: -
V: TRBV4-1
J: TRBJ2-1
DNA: TGCGCCAGCAGCCACACCGGGACAGGGGCCCTGTCGGAGCAGTTCTTC
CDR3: CASSHTGTGALSEQFF

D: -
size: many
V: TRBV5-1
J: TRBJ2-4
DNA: TGCGCCAGCAGCTTGGACAGTGGGTGGGACATTCAGTACTTC
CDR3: CASSLDSGWDIQYF

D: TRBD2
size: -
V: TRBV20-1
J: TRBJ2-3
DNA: TGCAGTGCCACTCCCTGGGTAGCGGGGGGGAATACTGGCACAGATACGCAGTATTTT
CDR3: CSATPWVAGGNTGTDTQYF

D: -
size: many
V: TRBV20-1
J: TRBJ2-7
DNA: TGCAGTGCTAGAGGCAGTCCATTCTCCTACGAGCAGTACTTC
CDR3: CSARGSPFSYEQYF

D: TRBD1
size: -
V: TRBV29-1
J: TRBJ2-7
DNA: TGCAGCGTTGAAGAGGACAGGAATTACTCCGAGCAGTACTTC
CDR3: CSVEEDRNYSEQYF

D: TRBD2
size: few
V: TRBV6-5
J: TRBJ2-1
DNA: TGTGCCAGCAGTTACTCGTTCAGCGGGGCGTTCTACAATGAGCAGTTCTTC
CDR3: CASSYSFSGAFYNEQFF

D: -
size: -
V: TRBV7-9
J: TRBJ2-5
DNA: TGTGCCAGCAGCTTAGGGTCTTTCCAAGAGACCCAGTACTTC
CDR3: CASSLGSFQETQYF

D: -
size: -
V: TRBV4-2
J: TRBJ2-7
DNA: TGTGCCAGCAGCCTGAGGACAGTAGGCAACGAGCAGTACTTC
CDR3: CASSLRTVGNEQYF

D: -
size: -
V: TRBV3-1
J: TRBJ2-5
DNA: TGTGCCAGCAGCCAAGAGGGGCTCGAGTCAGAGCCTTTGGAGACCCAGTACTTC
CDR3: CASSQEGLESEPLETQYF

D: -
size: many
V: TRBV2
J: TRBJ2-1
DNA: TGTGCCAGCAGTGAACTAGGACTGTTGAGCTCCTACAATGAGCAGTTCTTC
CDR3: CASSELGLLSSYNEQFF

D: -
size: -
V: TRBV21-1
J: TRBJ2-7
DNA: TGTGCCAGCAGCCACGTTCCGGGACACAACTACGAGCAGTACTTC
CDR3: CASSHVPGHNYEQYF

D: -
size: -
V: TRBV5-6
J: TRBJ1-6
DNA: TGTGCCAGCAGCTTGGTGCAGGGATCTAATTCACCCCTCCACTTT
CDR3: CASSLVQGSNSPLHF

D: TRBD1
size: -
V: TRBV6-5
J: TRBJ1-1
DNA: TGTGCCAGCAGGAGACAGGGAGGGATGAACACTGAAGCTTTCTTT
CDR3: CASRRQGGMNTEAFF

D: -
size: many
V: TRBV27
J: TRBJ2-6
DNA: TGTGCCAGCACTCCTCTGAGCTCTGGGGCCAACGTCCTGACTTTC
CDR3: CASTPLSSGANVLTF

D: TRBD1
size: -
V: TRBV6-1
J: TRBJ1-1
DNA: TGTGCCAGCAGAGAGTCCGGGACAGGGACTCCTCACACTGAAGCTTTCTTT
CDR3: CASRESGTGTPHTEAFF

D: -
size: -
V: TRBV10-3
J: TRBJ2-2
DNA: TGTGCCATCACGGACGACCGTCTCACCGGGGAGCTGTTTTTT
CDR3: CAITDDRLTGELFF

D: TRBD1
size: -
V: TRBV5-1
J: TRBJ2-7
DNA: TGCGCCAGCAGCTTAACGACAGGGGGGTACGAGCAGTACTTC
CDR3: CASSLTTGGYEQYF

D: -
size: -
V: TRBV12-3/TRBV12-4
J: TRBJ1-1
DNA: TGTGCCAGTGGTGTAGGGAAGAACACTGAAGCTTTCTTT
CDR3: CASGVGKNTEAFF

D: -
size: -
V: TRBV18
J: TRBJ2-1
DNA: TGTGCCAGCTCACCAGGAGAAGAGACCCAGTTCTTC
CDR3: CASSPGEETQFF

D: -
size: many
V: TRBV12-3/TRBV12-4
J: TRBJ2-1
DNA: TGTGCCAGCAGTTATAGTGGGCATGAGCAGTTCTTC
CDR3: CASSYSGHEQFF

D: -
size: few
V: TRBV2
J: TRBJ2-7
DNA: TGTGCCAGCAAGGAGCGCCTTTCCTACGAGCAGTACTTC
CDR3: CASKERLSYEQYF

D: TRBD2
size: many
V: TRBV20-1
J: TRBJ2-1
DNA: TGCAGTGCGAGACTAGCGGGGATTACCTACAATGAGCAGTTCTTC
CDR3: CSARLAGITYNEQFF

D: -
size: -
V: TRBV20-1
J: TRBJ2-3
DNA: TGCAGTGCTAAGCCCAAAAGCGGGCCCCGCAGAGATACGCAGTATTTT
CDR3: CSAKPKSGPRRDTQYF

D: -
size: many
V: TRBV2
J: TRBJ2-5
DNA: TGTGCCAGCAGTGATAGGCTGCAAGAGACCCAGTACTTC
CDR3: CASSDRLQETQYF

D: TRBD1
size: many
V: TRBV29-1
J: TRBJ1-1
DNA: TGCAGCGTTGAACGGGGACAGGGGCACACTGAAGCTTTCTTT
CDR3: CSVERGQGHTEAFF

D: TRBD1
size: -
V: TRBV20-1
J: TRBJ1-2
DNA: TGCAGCGCTAGGGGGACAGGGGGCGGAAAGAGCTACACCTTC
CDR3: CSARGTGGGKSYTF

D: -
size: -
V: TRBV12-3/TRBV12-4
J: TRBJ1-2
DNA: TGTGCCAGCAGTCCCGAGACAGTCCATGGCTACACCTTC
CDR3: CASSPETVHGYTF

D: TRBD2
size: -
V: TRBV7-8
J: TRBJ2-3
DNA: TGTGCCAGCAGCTTACCCGGGGGAGGGGATACGCAGTATTTT
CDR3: CASSLPGGGDTQYF

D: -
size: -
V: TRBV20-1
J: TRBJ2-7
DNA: TGCAGTGCTCCGTCGCCCCCCGGGGGTAACTACGAGCAGTACTTC
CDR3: CSAPSPPGGNYEQYF

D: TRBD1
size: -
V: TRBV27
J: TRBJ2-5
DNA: TGTGCCAGCAGTGGAAGCGGGACAGGGGGCAATGAGCAGTACTTC
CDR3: CASSGSGTGGNEQYF

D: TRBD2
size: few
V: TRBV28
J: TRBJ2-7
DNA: TGTGCCAGCAGTTTTACGGGACTAGCGGGAGGTTACGAGCAGTACTTC
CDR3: CASSFTGLAGGYEQYF

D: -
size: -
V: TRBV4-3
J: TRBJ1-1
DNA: TGCGCCAGCAGCCAAGACCACACCGGGACACCCACTGAAGCTTTCTTT
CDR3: CASSQDHTGTPTEAFF

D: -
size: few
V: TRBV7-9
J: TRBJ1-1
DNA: TGTGCCAGCAGCTTGGTGAGAGGAATCACTGAAGCTTTCTTT
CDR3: CASSLVRGITEAFF

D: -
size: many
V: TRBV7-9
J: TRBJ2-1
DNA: TGTGCCAGCAGCTCGAGACCGGGATTCTACAATGAGCAGTTCTTC
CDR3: CASSSRPGFYNEQFF

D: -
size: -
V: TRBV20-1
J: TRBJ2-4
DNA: TGCAGTGCTAGAGATTCCCTAGCCAACATTCAGTACTTC
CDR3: CSARDSLANIQYF

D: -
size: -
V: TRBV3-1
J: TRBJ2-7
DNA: TGTGCCAGCAGCCCCAACGGGGGAAGGTACGAGCAGTACTTC
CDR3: CASSPNGGRYEQYF

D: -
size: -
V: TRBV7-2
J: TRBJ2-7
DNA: TGTGCCAGCAGCTTAGCGGCAGTAGCCGGATACGAGCAGTACTTC
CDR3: CASSLAAVAGYEQYF

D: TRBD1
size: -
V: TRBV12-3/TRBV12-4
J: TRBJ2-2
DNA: TGTGCCAGCAGTTCGGGACAGGCGCGCACCGGGGAGCTGTTTTTT
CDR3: CASSSGQARTGELFF

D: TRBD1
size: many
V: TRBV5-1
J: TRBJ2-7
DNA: TGCGCCAGCAGCTTCGGCAGGGGGCTACCTCACGAGCAGTACTTC
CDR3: CASSFGRGLPHEQYF